This T cell receptor beta chain was recorded in a study of beta chain features in type 1 diabetes. General study findings and limits: Type 1 diabetes patients had VDJ junctions that carried fewer insertions and more deletions. Researchers reported that naive, central memory and Treg TCRB repertoires appeared more similar in patients than in healthy donors. Type 1 diabetes patients showed a moderate but significant shortening of TCRB CDR3s in all four CD4+ subsets.

The sequenced template was cDNA made from the entire isolated RNA. Assay: immunoSEQ multiplex PCR; the TCRdb copy retains only in-frame clones and omits some. This sample has a few hundred thousand clones, with about 30% found just once. This clone was detected only a few times. The antigen is unknown. Germline loops: CDR1 SGHVS, CDR2 FNYEAQ. The CDR3 spans 16 residues. V was pared by 1 base and J by 0 bases, with 9 bases between. V and J are TRBV7-6 and TRBJ2-2; D is unclear. Material for sequencing was central memory CD4+ T cells from blood. The clonotype comes from a man younger than 45 in good health. CDR3 coding DNA: TGTGCCAGCAGCTTAGAGGTGGGGTCGAACACCGGGGAGCTGTTTTTT. Translated, it gives CASSLEVGSNTGELFF.